This TCR beta chain was recovered during a study of vaccination effects on CD4 cells after COVID-19 (dated by TCRdb to the early 2020s). For context, the study as a whole: To identify antigen-specific CD4+ T cell clonotypes by their expansion, the ViraFEST assay first stimulated PBMC with viral peptide pools and then applied TCR sequencing. In both COVID-19 convalescent patients and infection-naive vaccine recipients, the study compared SARS-CoV-2 spike-specific CD4+ TCR repertoires from before mRNA vaccination with those from after it. Across the study, the median time from the second dose to post-vaccine sampling was 72 days (range 14 to 241). Altogether, approximately 10 COVID-19 convalescent patients and a handful of SARS-CoV-2-naive healthy vaccine recipients made up the full study. Roughly 2.1 million PBMC per well were cultured in IMDM with about 5.1% human AB serum, 10 IU/ml IL-2 and gentamicin, plus 10 ug/ml peptides. Cultures from other donors in the study were sequenced with the Oncomine TCR Beta short-read assay on an Illumina iSeq 100. The full study reports these points: At late post-vaccination timepoints, both infection-induced and vaccine-induced clones showed marked clonal contraction, consistent with waning T cell responses. Among healthy vaccine recipients, nearly all vaccine-induced clones were SARS-CoV-2 mono-reactive, and just 1 of 255 was cross-reactive with common cold coronaviruses. The study was limited by a small number of convalescent patients and lacked early post-infection timepoints.

After around 10 days of culture, CD4+ T cells were isolated with the EasySep CD4+ T cell isolation kit. Participants received two doses of either the BNT162b2 or the mRNA-1273 mRNA SARS-CoV-2 vaccine. Negative nucleocapsid antibody results before and after vaccination confirmed that the healthy vaccine recipients had no prior SARS-CoV-2 infection. On days 3 and 7, half of the culture medium was replaced with fresh IL-2-containing medium. Unless noted otherwise, every peptide stimulation condition was cultured in triplicate wells. PBMC were separated from whole blood using Ficoll-Paque Plus gradient centrifugation and were then either cryopreserved at -140C or used fresh. The QIAamp micro DNA kit was used to extract genomic DNA from the cultured CD4+ T cells. With regard to this clone: Its cognate antigen has yet to be identified. Within one base of it there is no much larger clone, and no base qualities were kept.

The library relied on the immunoSEQ multiplex PCR assay. DNA from the cultured, isolated CD4+ T cells was subjected to TCR beta CDR3 sequencing. The published analysis was carried out like this. The analysis removed non-productive TCR sequences, trimmed reads to the CDR3 region, and retained only CDR3s that were 7 or more amino acids long. Antigen-specific clonotypes were identified using the MANAFEST web app by comparison of expansion in peptide wells against reference cultures. To be called positive, a clone needed expansion at FDR<0.05 compared with the reference and with all other wells, an odds ratio greater than 5, and a frequency greater than 0.1% in two replicate wells. Clonotypes significantly expanded in SARS-CoV-2 spike wells and in at least one common cold coronavirus spike condition were defined as cross-reactive. CDR3 similarity was assessed by Levenshtein distance using the stringdist R package, and unrooted trees were constructed with ape in R 3.6.1. TCRdb obtained this table from immuneACCESS and retained in-frame rearrangements with V and J assigned. These tables miss some clones; where compared with another copy, unresolved V genes account for less than half of the shortfall, and the remainder is unexplained. That table is the source of V, J and clone size, and D and trimming were worked out from the DNA. This sample has 65,000 to 90,000 clones in its table, and roughly 73% of those were observed once. Roughly 2.1% of the sample rests with the top ten.

V gives up 3 bases and J gives up 5 bases, and the segment between their germline ends measures 17 bases. CDR1 SGDLS and CDR2 YYNGEE were looked up in the germline V gene. The CDR3 numbers 15 residues from cysteine through phenylalanine. The sequence is cut down to CDR3 DNA, 45 bases in frame from base 1. This clonotype was sampled from a human donor who received a COVID-19 vaccine. Recombination connected TRBV9 to TRBJ1-2; the D gene identity is not certain. The specimen was CD4+ T cells from PBMCs cultured without peptide, collected after COVID-19 vaccination. The DNA is TGTGCCAGCAGCGCCTACGTCGCCGCGGAATATGGCTACACCTTC. Translated, this is CASSAYVAAEYGYTF.